The 2 T cell receptor beta chains in this list originate from one sample, sequenced in a study of blood T cell repertoires in COVID-19. The assay was immunoSEQ multiplex PCR, and TCRdb's table has in-frame clones only and misses some. The sample lists 160,000 or so clones, 80% to 90% seen once, with about 9.3% in the top ten. Sequenced material: peripheral blood. Receptors originate from a woman in her 70s with COVID-19, enrolled during active disease.

This sequence joins TRBV7-3 and TRBJ2-7; 8 bases map to TRBD1. Germline trimming cut 4 bases from V and 5 bases from J; bases unmatched to any gene: 1. Germline-derived CDR1 and CDR2 are SGHTA and FQGTGA. The CDR3 has 12 residues. The CDR3 nucleotides are TGTGCCAGCAGCTCAGGGGGCAACGAGCAGTACTTC. Protein product: CASSSGGNEQYF.

The V call is TRBV9, the J call TRBJ2-5, with 10 bases lining up with TRBD1. V dropped 2 bases and J dropped 4; count of bases not matched to a gene: 8. This CDR3 comprises 16 residues. Germline CDR1 SGDLS, CDR2 YYNGEE. CDR3: CASSVGTGVSAETQYF. The CDR3 DNA sequence: TGTGCCAGCAGCGTGGGGACAGGGGTGAGTGCAGAGACCCAGTACTTC.